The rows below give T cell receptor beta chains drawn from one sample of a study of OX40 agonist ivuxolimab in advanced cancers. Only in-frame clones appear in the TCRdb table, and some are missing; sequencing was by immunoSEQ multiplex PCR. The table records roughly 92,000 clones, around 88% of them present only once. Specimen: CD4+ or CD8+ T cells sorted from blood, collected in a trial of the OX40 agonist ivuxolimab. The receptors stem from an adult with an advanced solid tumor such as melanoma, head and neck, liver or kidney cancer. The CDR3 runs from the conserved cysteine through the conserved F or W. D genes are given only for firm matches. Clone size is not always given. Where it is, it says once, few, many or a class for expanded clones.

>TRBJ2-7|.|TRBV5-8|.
TGTGCCAGCAGCCGAGGTTACGGAGGGTACTCCCCCTACGAGCAGTACTTC
CASSRGYGGYSPYEQYF
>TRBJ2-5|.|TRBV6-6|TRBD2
TGTGCCAGCAGTAGGAGCGGGGGCCAAGAGACCCAGTACTTC
CASSRSGGQETQYF
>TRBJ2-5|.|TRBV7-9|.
TGTGCCAGCAGCTTAGAAGGCGGGGTAGGGGCCCAGTACTTC
CASSLEGGVGAQYF
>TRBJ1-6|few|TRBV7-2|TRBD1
TGTGCCAGCAGCCAACAACCAGGGGGAGAAAATTCACCCCTCCACTTT
CASSQQPGGENSPLHF
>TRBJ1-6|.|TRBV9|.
TGTGCCAGCACGCAGACGTATAATTCACCCCTCCACTTT
CASTQTYNSPLHF
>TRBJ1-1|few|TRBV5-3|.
TGTGCCAGAAGCTGGGTAGGAGGGGCCTCCAATTCGAACACTGAAGCTTTCTTT
CARSWVGGASNSNTEAFF
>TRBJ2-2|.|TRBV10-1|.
TGCGCCAGCAGTGAGAGGTCCGTCCCGGGGGAGTGGGAGCTGTTTTTT
CASSERSVPGEWELFF
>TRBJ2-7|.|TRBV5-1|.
TGCGCCAGCAGCTTGGAGGAGAGTACCTACGAGCAGTACTTC
CASSLEESTYEQYF
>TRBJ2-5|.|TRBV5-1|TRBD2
TGCGCCAGCAGCCCTTTGGGAGCGGGAGGTTTAGAGACCCAGTACTTC
CASSPLGAGGLETQYF
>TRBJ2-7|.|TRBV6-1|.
TGTGCCAGCAGTGTCGAGTATTACGAGCAGTACTTC
CASSVEYYEQYF
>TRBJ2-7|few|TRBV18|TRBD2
TGTGCCAGCTCAGTCACTAGCGGGTTCTACGAGCAGTACTTC
CASSVTSGFYEQYF
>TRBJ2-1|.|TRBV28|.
TGTGCCAGCAGTTTATGGACCTTCAATGAGCAGTTCTTC
CASSLWTFNEQFF
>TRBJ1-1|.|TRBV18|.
TGTGCCAGCTCATTACCCAGACGGGGGCCGAACACTGAAGCTTTCTTT
CASSLPRRGPNTEAFF
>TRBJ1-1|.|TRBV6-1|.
TGTGCCACCCAGCACCCGGTGAACACTGAAGCTTTCTTT
CATQHPVNTEAFF
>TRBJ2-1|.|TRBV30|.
TGTGCCTGGAATTTCCCGGAGCAGTTCTTC
CAWNFPEQFF
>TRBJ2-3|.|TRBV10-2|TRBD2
TGCGCCAGCAGTGAGTCTGTAATAGCGGGATTCCCAGATACGCAGTATTTT
CASSESVIAGFPDTQYF
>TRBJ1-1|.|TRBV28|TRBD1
TGTGCCAGCAGTAACCCGAGGACAGGGAATCGGAACACTGAAGCTTTCTTT
CASSNPRTGNRNTEAFF
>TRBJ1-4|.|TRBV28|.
TGTGCCAGCAGTGATCGGGGGGGCGCGAGTGAAAAACTGTTTTTT
CASSDRGGASEKLFF
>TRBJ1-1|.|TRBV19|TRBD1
TGTGCCAGTAGTATGTACAGGGGGCCCACTGAAGCTTTCTTT
CASSMYRGPTEAFF
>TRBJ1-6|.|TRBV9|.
TGTGCCAGCAGCGTAGATTCAGGGATTTCACCCCTCCACTTT
CASSVDSGISPLHF
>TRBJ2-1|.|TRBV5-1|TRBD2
TGCGCCAGCAGCTTGGCCGGACTAGCGGGAGTCCGGTCCCATGAGCAGTTCTTC
CASSLAGLAGVRSHEQFF
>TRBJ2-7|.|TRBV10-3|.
TGTGCCATCAGTGAGTGGGGGGGCGGGAGCACCTACGAGCAGTACTTC
CAISEWGGGSTYEQYF
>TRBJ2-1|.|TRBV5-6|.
TGTGCCAGCACATCCTGGGGACTCCCTTACAATGAGCAGTTCTTC
CASTSWGLPYNEQFF
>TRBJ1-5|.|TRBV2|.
TGTGCCAGCACCGAAGGAGGGTATAGCAATCAGCCCCAGCATTTT
CASTEGGYSNQPQHF
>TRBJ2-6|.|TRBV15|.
TGTGCCACCAGCAGAGATGGGGGGCCCCTGACGCGGGCCAACGTCCTGACTTTC
CATSRDGGPLTRANVLTF
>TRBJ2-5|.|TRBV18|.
TGTGCCAGCTCACCACCCTCGGCAGGACAGACCCAGTACTTC
CASSPPSAGQTQYF
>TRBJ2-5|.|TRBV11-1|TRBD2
TGTGCCAGCAGCAAGTCCCTAGCGGGGGGCGAGACCCAGTACTTC
CASSKSLAGGETQYF
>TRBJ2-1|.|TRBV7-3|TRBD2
TGTGCCAGCAGCTTAATCCCCGGGACTAGCGGGACATACAATGAGCAGTTCTTC
CASSLIPGTSGTYNEQFF
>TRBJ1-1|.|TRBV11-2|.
TGTGCCAGCAGCTTGGGGCAGCACCATGCCGACACTGAAGCTTTCTTT
CASSLGQHHADTEAFF
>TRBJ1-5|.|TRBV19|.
TGTGCCAGTAGTATGGCACAGGGTATGGGTCAGCCCCAGCATTTT
CASSMAQGMGQPQHF
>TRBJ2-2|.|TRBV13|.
TGTGCCAGCAGCTCCTATACAGGGCTTGCGAACACCGGGGAGCTGTTTTTT
CASSSYTGLANTGELFF
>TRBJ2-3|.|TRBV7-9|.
TGTGCCAGCAGCTTCCAACTGGGCACAGATACGCAGTATTTT
CASSFQLGTDTQYF
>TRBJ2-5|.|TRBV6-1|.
TGTGCCAGCAGAGTCCTGACTGGACTTGGCCAGTACTTC
CASRVLTGLGQYF
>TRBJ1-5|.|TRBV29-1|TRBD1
TGCAGCGTTGAAACGACAGGGGGCGCCGGTCAGCCCCAGCATTTT
CSVETTGGAGQPQHF
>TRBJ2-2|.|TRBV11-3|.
TGTGCCAGCAGCTTAGGTCGGGGGCGCGGGCACACCGGGGAGCTGTTTTTT
CASSLGRGRGHTGELFF
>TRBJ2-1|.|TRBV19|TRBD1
TGTGCCAGTACCCGGGACAGCTCCTACAATGAGCAGTTCTTC
CASTRDSSYNEQFF
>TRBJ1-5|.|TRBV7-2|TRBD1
TGTGCCAGCAGCCGCGACAGGGGGCATTGGCCCCAGCATTTT
CASSRDRGHWPQHF
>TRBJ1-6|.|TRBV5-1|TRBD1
TGCGCCAGCAGCTTGGATACAGGGGAGGGTTCACCCCTCCACTTT
CASSLDTGEGSPLHF
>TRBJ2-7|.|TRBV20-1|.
TGCAGTGCTAGAATCCGTGAGCAGTACTTC
CSARIREQYF
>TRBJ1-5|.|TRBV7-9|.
TGTGCCAGCAGCTTGGGTTCGGAGGGGAATCAGCCCCAGCATTTT
CASSLGSEGNQPQHF
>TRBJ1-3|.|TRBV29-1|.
TGCAGCGTTTCCCTCCCGGACGGGGGAAACACCATATATTTT
CSVSLPDGGNTIYF
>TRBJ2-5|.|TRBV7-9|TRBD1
TGTGCCAGCAGCTTCCCGGGACAGGGGGGGGAGACCCAGTACTTC
CASSFPGQGGETQYF
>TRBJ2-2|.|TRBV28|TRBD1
TGTGCCAGCAGTCCCGGGACAGGGGGGGACACCGGGGAGCTGTTTTTT
CASSPGTGGDTGELFF
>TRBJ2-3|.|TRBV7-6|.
TGTGCCAGCAGCCTCCTTCGACTAGAGACAGATACGCAGTATTTT
CASSLLRLETDTQYF
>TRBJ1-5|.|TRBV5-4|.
TGTGCCAGCAGCATTGACGGTCCTTCAGGCAATCAGCCCCAGCATTTT
CASSIDGPSGNQPQHF
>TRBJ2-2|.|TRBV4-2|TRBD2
TGTGCCAGCAGCCCGAGGACTAGTGGGTCCACCGGGGAGCTGTTTTTT
CASSPRTSGSTGELFF
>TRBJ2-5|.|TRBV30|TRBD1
TGTGCCTGGAGTAAGGGGGCCCCTGCTGAGACCCAGTACTTC
CAWSKGAPAETQYF
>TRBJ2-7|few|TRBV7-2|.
TGTGCCAGCAGCCTCGCCAAAGTTTCTTACGAGCAGTACTTC
CASSLAKVSYEQYF
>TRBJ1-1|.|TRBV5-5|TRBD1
TGTGCCAGCAGCTTGTCGCCAGGGGACAGCACTGAAGCTTTCTTT
CASSLSPGDSTEAFF
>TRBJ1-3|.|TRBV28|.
TGTGCCAGCAGTCAGGGGCCGAGCTCTGGAAACACCATATATTTT
CASSQGPSSGNTIYF
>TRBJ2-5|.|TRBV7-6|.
TGTGCCAGCAGCTTAGAGACTTCGGGGACCCAGTACTTC
CASSLETSGTQYF
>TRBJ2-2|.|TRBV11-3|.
TGTGCCAGCAGCTCCCATGGCATAAACACCGGGGAGCTGTTTTTT
CASSSHGINTGELFF
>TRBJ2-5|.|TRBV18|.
TGTGCCAGCTCACTACCCTTCATGGAGACCCAGTACTTC
CASSLPFMETQYF